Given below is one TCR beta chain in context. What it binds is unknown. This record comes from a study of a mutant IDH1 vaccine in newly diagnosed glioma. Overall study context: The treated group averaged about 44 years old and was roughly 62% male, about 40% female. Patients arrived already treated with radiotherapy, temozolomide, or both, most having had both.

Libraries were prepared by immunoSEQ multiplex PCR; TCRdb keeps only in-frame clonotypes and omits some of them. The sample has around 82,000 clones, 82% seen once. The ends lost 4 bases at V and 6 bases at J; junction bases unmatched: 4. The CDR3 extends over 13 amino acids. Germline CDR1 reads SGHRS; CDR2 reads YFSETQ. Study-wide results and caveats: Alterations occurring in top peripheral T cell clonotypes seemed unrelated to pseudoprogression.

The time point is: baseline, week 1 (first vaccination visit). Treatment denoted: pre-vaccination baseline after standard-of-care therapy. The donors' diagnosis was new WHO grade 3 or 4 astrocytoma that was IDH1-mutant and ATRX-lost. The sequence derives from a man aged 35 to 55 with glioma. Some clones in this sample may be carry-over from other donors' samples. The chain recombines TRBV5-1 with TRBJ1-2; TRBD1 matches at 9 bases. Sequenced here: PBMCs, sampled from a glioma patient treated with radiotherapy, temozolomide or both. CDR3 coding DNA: TGCGCCAGCAGCATCCGGACAGGGGATGGCTACACCTTC. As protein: CASSIRTGDGYTF.